The table lists the clone carrying this T cell receptor (beta chain) with a count of one. Sequencing was performed with immunoSEQ multiplex PCR; in TCRdb, only in-frame clones are kept and a portion is missing. Of approximately 380,000 clones listed, about 88% are singletons. The data were taken from a study of blood T cell repertoires in COVID-19. Overall study: PBMCs, B-cell-depleted T cells, or T cells were the source of the cDNA or gDNA that made up the material.

This CDR3 region has 16 residues. The J gene is TRBJ2-5, the V gene TRBV12-2; the listed D gene, TRBD2, was not tested against the DNA. TRBV12-2 is a recognized pseudogene. This receptor was taken from a woman aged 18-30 years who had recovered from COVID-19. The sequenced material came from PBMCs or T cells enriched from blood (not recorded which). The CDR3 nucleotides read TGTGCAAGTCGCTTAGTTTTGGCGGGGGGGCTGGAGACCCAGTACTTC. This codes for CASRLVLAGGLETQYF.